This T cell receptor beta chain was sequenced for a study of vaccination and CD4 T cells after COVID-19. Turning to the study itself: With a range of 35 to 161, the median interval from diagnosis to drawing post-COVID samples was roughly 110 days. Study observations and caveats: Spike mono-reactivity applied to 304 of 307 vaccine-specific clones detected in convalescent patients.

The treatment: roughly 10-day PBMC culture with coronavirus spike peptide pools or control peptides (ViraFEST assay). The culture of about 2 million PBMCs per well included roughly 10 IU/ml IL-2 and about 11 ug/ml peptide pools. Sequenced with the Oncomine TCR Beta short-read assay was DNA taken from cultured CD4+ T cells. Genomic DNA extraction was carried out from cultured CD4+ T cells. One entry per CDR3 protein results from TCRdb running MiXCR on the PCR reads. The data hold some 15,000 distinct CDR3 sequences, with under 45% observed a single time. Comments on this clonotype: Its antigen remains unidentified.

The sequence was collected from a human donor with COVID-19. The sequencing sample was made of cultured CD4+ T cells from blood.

The CDR3, as DNA: TGTGCCAGCAGTCGGCACGGGACGGGAAACACCGGGGAGCTGTTTTTT. This encodes CASSRHGTGNTGELFF. V is TRBV28 and J is TRBJ2-2, with D perhaps matching TRBD1 or TRBD2 (5 bases each). Trimming left V 5 bases short and J 2 bases short, with 15 bases between. This CDR3 region has 16 residues. Germline assignment: CDR1 MDHEN and CDR2 SYDVKM.